The clone carrying this T cell receptor (beta chain) appeared a single time. Its antigen is currently unknown. This record comes from a study of PD-1 blockade in mismatch repair-deficient tumors. Across the whole study: Patients had about a dozen mismatch repair-deficient cancer types and were previously treated and progressing.

Germline assignment: CDR1 SGHRS and CDR2 YFSETQ. V was cut by 6 bases and J by 1 base, with 10 bases left in between. CDR3 length: 13 residues. Broader study findings: Rapid post-treatment expansion, then contraction, generally preceding radiologic response, marked tumor-resident clones.

TCRdb's table, derived via immunoSEQ multiplex PCR, lists solely in-frame clones and lacks some. This table holds about 22,000 clones, almost 85% found once. Three pembrolizumab responders had their TCRs sequenced. The TCR was taken from an adult with mismatch repair-deficient cancer. The rearrangement links TRBV5-1 to TRBJ1-1; TRBD1 is a possible D gene (6 bases). The input for sequencing was peripheral blood, taken 2 weeks after starting pembrolizumab. CDR3 region: CASMGQQNTEAFF. CDR3 sequence (DNA): TGCGCCAGCATGGGACAACAGAACACTGAAGCTTTCTTT.